A single T cell receptor (beta chain) is shown here with its context. What it recognizes is unknown. The sample belongs to a study of STAT5B mutations in CD4+ large granular lymphocyte leukemia. General study findings and limits: CD4-sorted patient repertoires seemed more clonal than healthy CD4+ repertoires.

Original analysis: A productive frequency of 2.59 x 10-5 was the lowest detectable. Libraries were prepared by immunoSEQ multiplex PCR; TCRdb keeps only in-frame clonotypes and omits some of them. V and J calls and clone size come straight from that table; D and trimming were deduced from the DNA. Of 31,000 or so clones in the sample, around 85% were seen once. The germline V gene has CDR1 SGHRS and CDR2 YFSETQ. Trimming removed 3 bases from V and 4 bases from J; junction bases left unmatched: 0. This CDR3 contains 14 residues. This rearrangement joins TRBV5-1 to TRBJ2-2; 10 nucleotides match TRBD1. Source material: CD4+ T cells from blood buffy coats. This TCR came from a human donor in good health. CDR3 DNA: TGCGCCAGCAGCTGGACAGGGGGCACCGGGGAGCTGTTTTTT. This codes for CASSWTGGTGELFF.